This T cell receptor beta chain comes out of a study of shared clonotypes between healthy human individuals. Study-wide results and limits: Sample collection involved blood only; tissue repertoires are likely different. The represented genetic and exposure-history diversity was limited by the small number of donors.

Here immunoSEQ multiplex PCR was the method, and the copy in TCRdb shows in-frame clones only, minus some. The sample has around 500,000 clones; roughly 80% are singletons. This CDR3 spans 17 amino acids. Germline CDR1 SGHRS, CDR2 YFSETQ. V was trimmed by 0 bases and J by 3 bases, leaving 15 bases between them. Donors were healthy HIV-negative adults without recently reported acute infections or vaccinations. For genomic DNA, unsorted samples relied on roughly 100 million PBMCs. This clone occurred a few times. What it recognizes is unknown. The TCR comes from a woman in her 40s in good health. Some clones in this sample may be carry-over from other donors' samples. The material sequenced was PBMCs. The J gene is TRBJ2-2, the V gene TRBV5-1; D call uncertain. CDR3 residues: CASSLAPVQQDTGELFF. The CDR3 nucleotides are TGCGCCAGCAGCTTGGCCCCGGTCCAGCAGGACACCGGGGAGCTGTTTTTT.